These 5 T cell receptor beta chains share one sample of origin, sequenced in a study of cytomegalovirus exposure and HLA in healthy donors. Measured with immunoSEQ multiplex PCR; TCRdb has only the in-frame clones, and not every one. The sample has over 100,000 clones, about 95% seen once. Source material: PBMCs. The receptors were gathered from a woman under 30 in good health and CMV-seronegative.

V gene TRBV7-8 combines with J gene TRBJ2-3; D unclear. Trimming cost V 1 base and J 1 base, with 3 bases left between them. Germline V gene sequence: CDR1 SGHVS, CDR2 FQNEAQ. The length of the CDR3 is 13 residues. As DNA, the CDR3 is TGTGCCAGCAGCTTAGTCGGCACAGATACGCAGTATTTT. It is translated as CASSLVGTDTQYF.

The CDR3 nucleotides are TGTGCCAGTAACCCTTCCAGGGCTGAAAAACTGTTTTTT. As protein: CASNPSRAEKLFF. The V and J genes are TRBV19 and TRBJ1-4; D is possibly TRBD1 (5 bases). This CDR3 has 13 amino acids. The V gene lost 7 bases and the J gene lost 7 bases, with 13 bases spanning the gap. CDR1 LNHDA and CDR2 SQIVND come from the germline V gene (reference sequence).

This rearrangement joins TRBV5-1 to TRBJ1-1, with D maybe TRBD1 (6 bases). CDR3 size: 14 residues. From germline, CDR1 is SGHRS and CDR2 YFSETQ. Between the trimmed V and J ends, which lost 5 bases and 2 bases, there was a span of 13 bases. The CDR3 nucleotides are TGCGCCAGCAGATCGACAGGTGCTAACACTGAAGCTTTCTTT. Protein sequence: CASRSTGANTEAFF.

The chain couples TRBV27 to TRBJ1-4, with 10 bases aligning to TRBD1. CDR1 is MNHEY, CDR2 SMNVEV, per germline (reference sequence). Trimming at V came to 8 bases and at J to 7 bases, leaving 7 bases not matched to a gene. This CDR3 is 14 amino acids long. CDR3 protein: CASSPGTGVEKLFF. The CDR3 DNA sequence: TGTGCCAGCTCCCCCGGGACAGGGGTTGAAAAACTGTTTTTT.

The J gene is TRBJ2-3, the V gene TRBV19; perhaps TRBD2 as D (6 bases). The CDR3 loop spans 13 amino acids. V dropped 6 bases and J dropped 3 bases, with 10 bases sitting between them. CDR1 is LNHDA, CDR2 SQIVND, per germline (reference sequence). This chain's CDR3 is CASSTTRTDTQYF. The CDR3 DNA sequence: TGTGCCAGTAGCACGACTAGAACAGATACGCAGTATTTT. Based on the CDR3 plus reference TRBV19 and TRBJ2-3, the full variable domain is DGGITQSPKYLFRKEGQNVTLSCEQNLNHDAMYWYRQDPGQGLRLIYYSQIVNDFQKGDIAEGYSVSREKKESFPLTVTSAQKNPTAFYLCASSTTRTDTQYFGPGTRLTVL.